Listed below are T cell receptor beta chains from one sample, sequenced in a study of blood T cell repertoires in COVID-19. Profiled with immunoSEQ multiplex PCR; TCRdb holds only in-frame clones, not every one. The sample has approximately 140,000 clones, roughly 81% seen once. Sequenced material: PBMCs or T cells enriched from blood (not recorded which). Source of these receptors: a woman between 45 and 60 years old with acute COVID-19. CDR3s include the opening cysteine and the closing phenylalanine or tryptophan. The D gene is left open where the match is weak. Size values are once, few and many counts, or a class for expanded clones, and some rows have none.

D: -; size: -; J: TRBJ1-5; V: TRBV15; DNA: TGTGCCACCAGCAGAGATGGGGGGGGGAGCCAGCCCCAGCATTTT; CDR3: CATSRDGGGSQPQHF
D: -; size: -; J: TRBJ2-2; V: TRBV27; DNA: TGTGCCAGCAGTTTGGCCAGCGCCGAGATATCCAAGAACACCGGGGAGCTGTTTTTT; CDR3: CASSLASAEISKNTGELFF
D: TRBD1; size: -; J: TRBJ1-2; V: TRBV3-1/TRBV3-2; DNA: TGTGCCAGCAGCCAAAATGACAGGGCCCATGGCTACACCTTC; CDR3: CASSQNDRAHGYTF
D: -; size: -; J: TRBJ1-2; V: TRBV28; DNA: TGTGCCAGCAGGCCGACAGATCTCTATGGCTACACCTTC; CDR3: CASRPTDLYGYTF
D: TRBD1; size: once; J: TRBJ1-2; V: TRBV9; DNA: TGTGCCAGCACTAGGACAGGCGATAACTATGGCTACACCTTC; CDR3: CASTRTGDNYGYTF
D: -; size: -; J: TRBJ2-2; V: TRBV27; DNA: TGTGCCAGCAGTTACCAGGGGGGGGAGCTGTTTTTT; CDR3: CASSYQGGELFF
D: TRBD1; size: once; J: TRBJ1-6; V: TRBV27; DNA: TGTGCCAGCAGTTTAGGGGGACAGGGAGTTTCACCCCTCCACTTT; CDR3: CASSLGGQGVSPLHF
D: -; size: -; J: TRBJ1-2; V: TRBV27; DNA: TGTGCCAGCAGCCGACTTCAACACTATGGCTACACCTTC; CDR3: CASSRLQHYGYTF
D: -; size: -; J: TRBJ2-1; V: TRBV6-5; DNA: TGTGCCAGCAGTTACGGGAGGACCAATGAGCAGTTCTTC; CDR3: CASSYGRTNEQFF
D: TRBD1; size: -; J: TRBJ1-2; V: TRBV6-1; DNA: TGTGCCAGCGGAGAAGGGACAGGGAACTATGGCTACACCTTC; CDR3: CASGEGTGNYGYTF
D: -; size: -; J: TRBJ2-5; V: TRBV30; DNA: TGTGCCTGGAGTGAGGGGGAGACCCAGTACTTC; CDR3: CAWSEGETQYF
D: TRBD2; size: once; J: TRBJ2-7; V: TRBV2; DNA: TGTGCCAGCAGTGATGGCGGGAGGGCCCTCTACGAGCAGTACTTC; CDR3: CASSDGGRALYEQYF
D: -; size: -; J: TRBJ2-1; V: TRBV3-1/TRBV3-2; DNA: TGTGCCAGCAGCCAGCCCCCCGGGACAAATAATGAGCAGTTCTTC; CDR3: CASSQPPGTNNEQFF
D: TRBD2; size: few; J: TRBJ2-1; V: TRBV5-1; DNA: TGCGCCAGCAGCCCAGGGACTAGCGGGAACAATGAGCAGTTCTTC; CDR3: CASSPGTSGNNEQFF
D: TRBD2; size: -; J: TRBJ2-1; V: TRBV5-1; DNA: TGCGCCAGCAGCCTCCTAGCGGGAGGCTACAATGAGCAGTTCTTC; CDR3: CASSLLAGGYNEQFF
D: TRBD2; size: once; J: TRBJ2-5; V: TRBV3-1/TRBV3-2; DNA: TGTGCCAGCAGCCGCCCAAAGGGACTAGCGGGAGGGCTGGAGACCCAGTACTTC; CDR3: CASSRPKGLAGGLETQYF
D: -; size: -; J: TRBJ2-3; V: TRBV9; DNA: TGTGCCAGCAGCGTAGAGGGGCCCGGAGGGCCCCCTAGAGATACGCAGTATTTT; CDR3: CASSVEGPGGPPRDTQYF
D: -; size: once; J: TRBJ2-7; V: TRBV5-1; DNA: TGCGCCAGCAGCTCGCGGGACCTTTCCCTCGGGCACGAGCAGTACTTC; CDR3: CASSSRDLSLGHEQYF
D: -; size: -; J: TRBJ2-3; V: TRBV5-1; DNA: TGCGCCAGCCGGTTAAACACAGATACGCAGTATTTT; CDR3: CASRLNTDTQYF
D: -; size: -; J: TRBJ1-4; V: TRBV7-9; DNA: TGTGCCAGCAGCACCCAATACGGGCAGGGGATGATCGGTTTCGCTAATGAAAAACTGTTTTTT; CDR3: CASSTQYGQGMIGFANEKLFF
D: TRBD2; size: -; J: TRBJ2-2; V: TRBV6-2/TRBV6-3; DNA: TGTGCCAGCAGTCGGACTAGCGGGAGATACACCGGGGAGCTGTTTTTT; CDR3: CASSRTSGRYTGELFF
D: TRBD1; size: -; J: TRBJ1-2; V: TRBV3-1/TRBV3-2; DNA: TGTGCCAGCAGCCACAGACAGGGGGCAGGATATGGCTACACCTTC; CDR3: CASSHRQGAGYGYTF
D: TRBD2; size: -; J: TRBJ2-2; V: TRBV15; DNA: TGTGCCACCAGCAGAGACCCTGGGACTAGCGGGAGCGGGTCCGGGGAGCTGTTTTTT; CDR3: CATSRDPGTSGSGSGELFF
D: TRBD1; size: -; J: TRBJ1-2; V: TRBV6-5; DNA: TGTGCCAGCAGCTTAACCGGGACAGGAGACTATGGCTACACCTTC; CDR3: CASSLTGTGDYGYTF
D: -; size: -; J: TRBJ1-2; V: TRBV29-1; DNA: TGCAGCGTTCTTGTACAGGGTGATGGAACTGGCTACACCTTC; CDR3: CSVLVQGDGTGYTF
D: TRBD1; size: -; J: TRBJ1-2; V: TRBV5-4; DNA: TGTGCCAGCACCTTTACCCAGGGGGCTCTTGGCTACACCTTC; CDR3: CASTFTQGALGYTF
D: TRBD1; size: -; J: TRBJ2-5; V: TRBV10-2; DNA: TGCGCCAGCGGACAGGGCGAGACCCAGTACTTC; CDR3: CASGQGETQYF
D: -; size: -; J: TRBJ1-1; V: TRBV27; DNA: TGTGCCAGCAGCCCAGCCTGGGGGGAGAACACTGAAGCTTTCTTT; CDR3: CASSPAWGENTEAFF
D: -; size: once; J: TRBJ2-5; V: TRBV21-1; DNA: TGTGCCAGCCGGTTAGCGGGGTTCGGGCCCCCAGAGACCCAGTACTTC; CDR3: CASRLAGFGPPETQYF
D: -; size: many; J: TRBJ2-2; V: TRBV4-1; DNA: TGCGCCAGCAGCCAAGACTACTCAGGGGAGCTGTTTTTT; CDR3: CASSQDYSGELFF
D: -; size: -; J: TRBJ2-3; V: TRBV7-2; DNA: TGTGCCAGCAGCTTATTTACTGTGCGCACAGATACGCAGTATTTT; CDR3: CASSLFTVRTDTQYF
D: -; size: once; J: TRBJ1-2; V: TRBV19; DNA: TGTGCCAGTAGTATAGCGCGGGATGCTTATTTTGGCTACACCTTC; CDR3: CASSIARDAYFGYTF
D: TRBD2; size: -; J: TRBJ2-5; V: TRBV5-4; DNA: TGTGCCAGCAGCGGGGGGACTAGCGGGAGGTCGTATCTAGAGACCCAGTACTTC; CDR3: CASSGGTSGRSYLETQYF
D: TRBD1; size: few; J: TRBJ1-2; V: TRBV11-2; DNA: TGTGCCAGCAGCTCGGGACAGGGCTCTATCTATGGCTACACCTTC; CDR3: CASSSGQGSIYGYTF
D: -; size: -; J: TRBJ1-3; V: TRBV5-5; DNA: TGTGCCAGCAGCCCACGGAGTGTCTCTGGAAACACCATATATTTT; CDR3: CASSPRSVSGNTIYF
D: TRBD1; size: few; J: TRBJ1-2; V: TRBV18; DNA: TGTGCCAGCTCACAAGGGACAGGGGGCCATGGCTACACCTTC; CDR3: CASSQGTGGHGYTF
D: TRBD1; size: -; J: TRBJ1-6; V: TRBV10-3; DNA: TGTGCCATCAGATCCCGCCTCCAGGGGGTTTCACCCCTCCACTTT; CDR3: CAIRSRLQGVSPLHF
D: TRBD2; size: once; J: TRBJ2-1; V: TRBV5-1; DNA: TGCGCCAGCAGCTACGTTTTAGCGGGAACTTCCTACAATGAGCAGTTCTTC; CDR3: CASSYVLAGTSYNEQFF
D: -; size: -; J: TRBJ2-7; V: TRBV27; DNA: TGTGCCAGCAGGCCCTACATGGGTGGGGGCCTCGAGCAGTACTTC; CDR3: CASRPYMGGGLEQYF
D: TRBD2; size: once; J: TRBJ2-1; V: TRBV24-1; DNA: TGTGCCACCAGCGCCTGGACTAGCGATCGATATAGCTCCTACAATGAGCAGTTCTTC; CDR3: CATSAWTSDRYSSYNEQFF
D: -; size: -; J: TRBJ2-2; V: TRBV7-9; DNA: TGTGCCAGCAGCTTACAGGGGTTCAGGGAGCTGTTTTTT; CDR3: CASSLQGFRELFF
D: TRBD2; size: -; J: TRBJ2-7; V: TRBV7-9; DNA: TGTGCCAGCAGTGCCCCGGCGGGGGGCGACGGCTACGAGCAGTACTTC; CDR3: CASSAPAGGDGYEQYF
D: TRBD1; size: -; J: TRBJ1-1; V: TRBV25-1; DNA: TGTGCCAGCAGTGATAGGGGGCGCGGGAACACTGAAGCTTTCTTT; CDR3: CASSDRGRGNTEAFF
D: TRBD1; size: -; J: TRBJ1-5; V: TRBV29-1; DNA: TGCAGCGTTGTACAGGGGGGTTCCGGTCAGCCCCAGCATTTT; CDR3: CSVVQGGSGQPQHF
D: TRBD1; size: -; J: TRBJ2-7; V: TRBV7-9; DNA: TGTGCCAGCAGCTTACCACCGGGACAGGCCTCCTACGAGCAGTACTTC; CDR3: CASSLPPGQASYEQYF
D: TRBD2; size: -; J: TRBJ2-7; V: TRBV6-6; DNA: TGTGCCAGCAGTTACGGGACTAGCGGGTACGAGCAGTACTTC; CDR3: CASSYGTSGYEQYF
D: -; size: -; J: TRBJ1-1; V: TRBV2; DNA: TGTGCCAGCAGTGAACAGAACACTGAAGCTTTCTTT; CDR3: CASSEQNTEAFF
D: TRBD1; size: once; J: TRBJ2-2; V: TRBV19; DNA: TGTGCCAGCGCCTCCTCGACAGGGTTGGGCACCGGGGAGCTGTTTTTT; CDR3: CASASSTGLGTGELFF